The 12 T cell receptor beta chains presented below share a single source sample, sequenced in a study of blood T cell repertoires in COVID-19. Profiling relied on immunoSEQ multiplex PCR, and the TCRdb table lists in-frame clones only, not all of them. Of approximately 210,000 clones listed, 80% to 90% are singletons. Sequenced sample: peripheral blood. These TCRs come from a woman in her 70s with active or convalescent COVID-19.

The CDR3 spells CATSTTEGTGGNEQFF. CDR3 nucleotides: TGTGCCACCAGCACCACGGAGGGGACAGGGGGAAATGAGCAGTTCTTC. The chain employs TRBV15 and TRBJ2-1, with 11 bases fitting TRBD1. With 4 bases clipped from V and 7 bases from J, the junction kept 9 bases outside the gene matches. CDR1 is LNHNV, CDR2 YYDKDF, per germline (reference sequence). This CDR3 is 16 amino acids long.

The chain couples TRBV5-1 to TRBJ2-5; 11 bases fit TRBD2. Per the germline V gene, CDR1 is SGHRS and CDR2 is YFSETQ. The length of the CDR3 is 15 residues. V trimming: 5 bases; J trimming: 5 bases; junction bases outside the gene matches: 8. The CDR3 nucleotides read TGCGCCAGCAGTCCTCTAGCGGGAGGAGGGGAGACCCAGTACTTC. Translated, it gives CASSPLAGGGETQYF.

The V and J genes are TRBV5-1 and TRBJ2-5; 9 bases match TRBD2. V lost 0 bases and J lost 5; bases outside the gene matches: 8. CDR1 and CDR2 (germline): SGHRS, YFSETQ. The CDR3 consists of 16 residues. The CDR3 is CASSLGISGRGETQYF. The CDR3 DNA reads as TGCGCCAGCAGCTTGGGAATTAGCGGGAGAGGTGAGACCCAGTACTTC.

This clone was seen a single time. CDR3 in amino acids: CASSPDYTGYNEQFF. CDR3 coding DNA: TGTGCCAGCAGCCCCGACTATACGGGTTACAATGAGCAGTTCTTC. The chain combines TRBV13 with TRBJ2-1, with D possibly TRBD2 on 5 matching bases. The CDR3 covers 15 residues. V lost 5 bases to trimming and J lost 4 bases, with 15 bases between them. In germline, CDR1 is PRHDT, CDR2 FYEKMQ (reference sequence).

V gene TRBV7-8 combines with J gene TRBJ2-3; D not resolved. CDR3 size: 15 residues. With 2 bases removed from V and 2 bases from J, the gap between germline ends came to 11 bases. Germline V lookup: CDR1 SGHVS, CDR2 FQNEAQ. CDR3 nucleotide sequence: TGTGCCAGCAGCTTAAGTGGTACTCCCACAGATACGCAGTATTTT. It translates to CASSLSGTPTDTQYF.

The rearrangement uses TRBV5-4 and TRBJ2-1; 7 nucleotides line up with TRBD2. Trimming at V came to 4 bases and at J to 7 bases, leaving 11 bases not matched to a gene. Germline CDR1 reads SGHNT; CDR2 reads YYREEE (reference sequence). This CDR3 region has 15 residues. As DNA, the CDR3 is TGTGCCAGCAGCACCGGGGGAGGGCCCGTGAATGAGCAGTTCTTC. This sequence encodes CASSTGGGPVNEQFF.

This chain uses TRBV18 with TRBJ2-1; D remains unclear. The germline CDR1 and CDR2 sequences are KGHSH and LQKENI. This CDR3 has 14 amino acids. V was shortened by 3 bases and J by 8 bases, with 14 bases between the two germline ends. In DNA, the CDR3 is TGTGCCAGCTCACCTTTAATGAGTGTGGATGAGCAGTTCTTC. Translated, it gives CASSPLMSVDEQFF.

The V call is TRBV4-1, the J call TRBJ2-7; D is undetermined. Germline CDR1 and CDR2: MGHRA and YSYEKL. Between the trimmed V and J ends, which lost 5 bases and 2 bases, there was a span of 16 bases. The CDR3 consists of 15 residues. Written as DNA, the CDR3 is TGCGCCAGCAGCGAAGGGTATCCCCTACCCTACGAGCAGTACTTC. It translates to CASSEGYPLPYEQYF.

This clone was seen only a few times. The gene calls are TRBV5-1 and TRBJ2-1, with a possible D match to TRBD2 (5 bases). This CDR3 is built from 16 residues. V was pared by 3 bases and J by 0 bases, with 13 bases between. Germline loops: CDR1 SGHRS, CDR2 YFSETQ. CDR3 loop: CASSSGRTSSYNEQFF. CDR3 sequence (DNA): TGCGCCAGCAGCTCGGGGAGAACTAGCTCCTACAATGAGCAGTTCTTC.

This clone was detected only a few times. CDR3 region: CASSIGQGGSYEQYF. The DNA for the CDR3 is TGTGCCAGTAGTATCGGGCAGGGAGGTTCCTACGAGCAGTACTTC. The rearrangement links TRBV19 to TRBJ2-7; tentative D call: TRBD2 (6 bases). V dropped 3 bases and J dropped 1 base, with 13 bases sitting between them. The CDR3 consists of 15 residues. Germline CDR1 reads LNHDA; CDR2 reads SQIVND (reference sequence). The entire variable domain, with the rest obtained from reference TRBV19 and TRBJ2-7, is as follows: DGGITQSPKYLFRKEGQNVTLSCEQNLNHDAMYWYRQDPGQGLRLIYYSQIVNDFQKGDIAEGYSVSREKKESFPLTVTSAQKNPTAFYLCASSIGQGGSYEQYFGPGTRLTVT.

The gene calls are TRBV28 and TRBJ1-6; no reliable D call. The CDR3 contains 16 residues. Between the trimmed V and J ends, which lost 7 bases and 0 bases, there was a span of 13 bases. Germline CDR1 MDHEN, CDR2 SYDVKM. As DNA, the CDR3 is TGTGCCAGCATAATGGGCCGCCTCTCCTATAATTCACCCCTCCACTTT. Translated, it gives CASIMGRLSYNSPLHF.

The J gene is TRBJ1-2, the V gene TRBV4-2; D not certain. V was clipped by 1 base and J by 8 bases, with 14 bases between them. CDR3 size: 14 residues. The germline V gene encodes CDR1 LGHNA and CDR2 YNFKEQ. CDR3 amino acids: CASSQGGGVVGYTF. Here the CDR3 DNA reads TGTGCCAGCAGCCAAGGTGGCGGGGTTGTCGGCTACACCTTC.